Included here is one TCR beta chain sequence, with context. What it binds is unknown. The CDR3 totals 15 residues. With V trimmed by 2 bases and J by 7 bases, 7 bases remained unmatched. The V gene's germline CDR1 is MRHNA and CDR2 SNTAGT. This sample stems from a study of Ad26.COV2.S vaccination and SARS-CoV-2 variants. The wider study: Administration of Ad26.COV2.S was intramuscular, either once or twice 56 days apart. General observations from the study: Those who received the vaccine showed greater spike-specific TCR breadth than those given placebo. Assessments of TCR breadth and depth may have underestimated the total T cell responses. Researchers reported similar non-spike TCR breadth in vaccine and placebo recipients.

The treatment: around 19 received Ad26.COV2.S at low or high dose, single or two shots; about 5 received placebo; per-sample allocation not given. Vaccine and placebo recipients were sampled on day 63 after the first injection. Using immunoSEQ multiplex PCR, the repertoire was profiled, and TCRdb retains in-frame clones only, with some absent. Of fewer than 600,000 clones listed, 80% to 90% were seen once; the top ten hold about 1.5%. The specimen comprised peripheral blood, sampled in a trial of Ad26.COV2.S vaccine versus placebo. This TCR derives from a person aged 18-65 years who received the Ad26.COV2.S COVID-19 vaccine or a placebo. The gene calls are TRBV6-4 and TRBJ2-1, with 8 bases matching TRBD1. CDR3 loop: CASSDTAGGLNEQFF. The CDR3 DNA sequence: TGTGCCAGCAGTGACACGGCAGGGGGCCTAAATGAGCAGTTCTTC.